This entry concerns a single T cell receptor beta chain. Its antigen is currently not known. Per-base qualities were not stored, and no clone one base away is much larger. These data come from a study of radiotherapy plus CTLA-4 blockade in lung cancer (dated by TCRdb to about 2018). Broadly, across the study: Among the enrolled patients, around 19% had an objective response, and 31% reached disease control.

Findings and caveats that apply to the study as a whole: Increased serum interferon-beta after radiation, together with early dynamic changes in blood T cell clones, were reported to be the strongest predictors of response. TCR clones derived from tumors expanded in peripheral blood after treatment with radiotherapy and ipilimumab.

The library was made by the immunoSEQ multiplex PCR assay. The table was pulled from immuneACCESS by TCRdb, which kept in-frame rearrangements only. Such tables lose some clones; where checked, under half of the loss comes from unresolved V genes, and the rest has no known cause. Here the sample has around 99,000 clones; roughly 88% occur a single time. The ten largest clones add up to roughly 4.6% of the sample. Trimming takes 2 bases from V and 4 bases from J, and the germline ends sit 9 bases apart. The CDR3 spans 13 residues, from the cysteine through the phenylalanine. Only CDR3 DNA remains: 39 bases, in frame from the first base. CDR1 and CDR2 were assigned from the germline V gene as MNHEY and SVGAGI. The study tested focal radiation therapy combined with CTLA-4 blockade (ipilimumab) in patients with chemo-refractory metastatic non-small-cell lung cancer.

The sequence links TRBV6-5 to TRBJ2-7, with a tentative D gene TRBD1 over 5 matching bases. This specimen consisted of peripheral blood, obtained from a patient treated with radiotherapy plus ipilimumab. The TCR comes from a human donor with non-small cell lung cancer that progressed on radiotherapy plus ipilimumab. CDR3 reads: CASSYKDSYEQYF. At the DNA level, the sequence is TGTGCCAGCAGTTACAAAGACAGTTACGAGCAGTACTTC.